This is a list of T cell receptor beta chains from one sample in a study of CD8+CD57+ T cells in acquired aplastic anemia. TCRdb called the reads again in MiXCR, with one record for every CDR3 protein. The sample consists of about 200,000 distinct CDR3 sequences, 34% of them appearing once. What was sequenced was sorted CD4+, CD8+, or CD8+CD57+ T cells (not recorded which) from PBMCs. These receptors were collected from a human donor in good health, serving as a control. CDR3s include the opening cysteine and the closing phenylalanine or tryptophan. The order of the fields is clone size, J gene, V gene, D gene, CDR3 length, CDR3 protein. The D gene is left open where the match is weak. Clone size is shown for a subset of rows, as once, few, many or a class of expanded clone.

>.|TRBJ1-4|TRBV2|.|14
CASSFEGGGEKLLF
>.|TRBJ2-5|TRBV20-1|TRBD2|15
CSANPTSGGQETQYF
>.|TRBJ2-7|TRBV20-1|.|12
CSALVPSYEQYF
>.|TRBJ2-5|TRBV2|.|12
CASSEDEVTQYF
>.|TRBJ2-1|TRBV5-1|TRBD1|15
CASSPGQQSYNEQFF
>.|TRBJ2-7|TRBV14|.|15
CAGSQVLVGAYEQYF
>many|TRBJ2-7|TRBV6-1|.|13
CASSRGSVYEQYF
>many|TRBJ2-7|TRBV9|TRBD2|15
CASSVVGLAAYEQYF
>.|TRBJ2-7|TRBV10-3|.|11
CATSDLAEQYF
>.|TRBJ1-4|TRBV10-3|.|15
CAICSAKGLGEKLFF
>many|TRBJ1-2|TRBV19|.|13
CASSKKLNYGYTF
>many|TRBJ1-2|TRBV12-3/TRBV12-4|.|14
CASRPTATNYGYTF
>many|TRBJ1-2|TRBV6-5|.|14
CASSYQGGPYGYTF
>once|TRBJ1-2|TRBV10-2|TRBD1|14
CASTAQGVLYGYTF
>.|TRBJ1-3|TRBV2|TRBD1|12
CASIRQGSTIYF
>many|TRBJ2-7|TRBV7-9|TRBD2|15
CASSLEAGAVYEQYF
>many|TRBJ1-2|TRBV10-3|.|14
CAISGGLTAYGYTF
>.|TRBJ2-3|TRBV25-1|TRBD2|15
CPSSPGLAPPDTQYF
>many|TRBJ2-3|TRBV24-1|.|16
CATSDFRAPCTDTQYF
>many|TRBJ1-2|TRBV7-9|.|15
CASSLGKGLLDGYTF
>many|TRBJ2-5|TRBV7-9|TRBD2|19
CASSLTGVVAGIIRETQYF
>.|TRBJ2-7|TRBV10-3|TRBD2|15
CASTQPTSGTREQYF
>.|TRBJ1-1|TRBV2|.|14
CACSNRALGTEAFF
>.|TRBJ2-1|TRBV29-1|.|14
CSASLSSYATEQFF
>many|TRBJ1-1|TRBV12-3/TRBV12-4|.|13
CASSVTVGTEAFF
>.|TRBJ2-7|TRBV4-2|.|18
CASSPIGVGGPSSYEQYF
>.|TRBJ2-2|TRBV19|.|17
CASRPRGGGTNTGELFF